The TCR beta chain described here comes from a study of T-cell reconstitution after alpha-beta-depleted transplantation in children. Unique molecular identifiers were used to barcode this TCRbeta library. TCRdb re-called the PCR reads with MiXCR, one entry per CDR3 protein. Altogether 500,000 to 750,000 distinct CDR3 sequences are present, roughly 30% being singletons, with the ten largest covering just over 35%. CDR1 SGHRS and CDR2 YFSETQ come from the germline V gene. V was pared by 6 bases and J by 3 bases, with 11 bases between. CDR3 size: 13 residues. This clonotype was recorded a few times. Material: PBMCs, obtained before TCRalphabeta/CD19-depleted stem cell transplant. This receptor was identified in a boy younger than two with Wiskott-Aldrich syndrome, due to receive a stem cell transplant. The gene calls are TRBV5-1 and TRBJ2-3; weak D call: TRBD2 (6 bases). The CDR3 here is CASTRDLTDTQYF. DNA for the CDR3: TGCGCCAGCACGAGGGACTTAACAGATACGCAGTATTTT.